The 18 T cell receptor beta chains presented below share a single source sample, sequenced in a study of OX40 agonist ivuxolimab in advanced cancers. Assay: immunoSEQ multiplex PCR; the TCRdb copy retains only in-frame clones and omits some. In the table there are under 100,000 clones, 90% of which are singletons. The sample consisted of CD4+ or CD8+ T cells sorted from blood, taken in a trial of the OX40 agonist ivuxolimab. The receptors were sampled from an adult with an advanced solid tumor such as melanoma, head and neck, liver or kidney cancer.

V is TRBV5-6 and J is TRBJ2-7, with 8 nucleotides matching TRBD2. Unmatched junction bases numbered 3, after V lost 1 base and J lost 6 bases. The CDR3 covers 13 residues. From germline, CDR1 is SGHDT and CDR2 YYEEEE. CDR3 bases: TGTGCCAGCAGCTTGTTCCGGGGGGGCGAGCAGTACTTC. Protein: CASSLFRGGEQYF. The whole variable domain, filled in from reference TRBV5-6 and TRBJ2-7, reads DAGVTQSPTHLIKTRGQQVTLRCSPKSGHDTVSWYQQALGQGPQFIFQYYEEEERQRGNFPDRFSGHQFPNYSSELNVNALLLGDSALYLCASSLFRGGEQYFGPGTRLTVT.

V usage is TRBV29-1 and J usage is TRBJ1-1; D uncertain. Per the germline V gene, CDR1 is SQVTM and CDR2 is ANQGSEA. CDR3 size: 12 residues. Trimming took off 7 bases at V and 3 bases at J, with 12 bases between the two ends. CDR3 in amino acids: CSGVLRDTEAFF. CDR3 DNA sequence: TGCAGCGGGGTTCTCCGGGACACTGAAGCTTTCTTT.

The chain combines TRBV5-1 with TRBJ1-4; D gene ambiguous. V was trimmed by 3 bases and J by 8 bases, leaving 14 bases between them. Germline V gene lookup returns CDR1 SGHRS and CDR2 YFSETQ. CDR3 length: 14 amino acids. The CDR3 DNA reads TGCGCCAGCAGCTCTATGGAAAGAAAAGAAAAACTGTTTTTT. Its protein is CASSSMERKEKLFF.

This clone was counted a single time. V gene TRBV2 combines with J gene TRBJ1-5; no clear D. Per the germline V gene, CDR1 is SNHLY and CDR2 is FYNNEI. Trimming stripped 10 bases from V and 4 bases from J, with 20 bases between. This CDR3 region has 15 residues. Written as DNA, the CDR3 is TGTGCCACCCATCCGGGCCCAAATCCTAATCAGCCCCAGCATTTT. Protein sequence: CATHPGPNPNQPQHF.

The V and J genes are TRBV7-8 and TRBJ2-1, with no clear D. Germline V gives CDR1 SGHVS, CDR2 FQNEAQ. V lost 3 bases, J lost 4 bases, and 10 bases lay in between. The CDR3 is made up of 14 amino acids. The DNA of the CDR3 is TGTGCCAGCAGCTTCCCCAGCCAGTACAATGAGCAGTTCTTC. Translated, it gives CASSFPSQYNEQFF.

The rearrangement uses TRBV5-1 and TRBJ2-7, with 8 positions matching TRBD1. Germline V gene lookup returns CDR1 SGHRS and CDR2 YFSETQ. This CDR3 is built from 15 residues. V shed 4 bases and J 5 bases; nucleotides not matched to a gene: 11. The CDR3 nucleotides are TGCGCCAGCAGCCTGGGCCGGGACAGGCACCACGAGCAGTACTTC. As protein: CASSLGRDRHHEQYF.

The table lists this clone with a count of one. The chain is built from TRBV7-6 and TRBJ1-2; D uncertain. CDR3 size: 16 residues. Germline V gene data show CDR1 as SGHVS and CDR2 as FNYEAQ. V was cut by 1 base and J by 8 bases, with 20 bases left in between. The CDR3 sequence: CASSLGDSVWSGGYTF. In DNA, the CDR3 is TGTGCCAGCAGCTTAGGAGACTCTGTCTGGAGTGGAGGCTACACCTTC.

The V call is TRBV11-2, the J call TRBJ2-7; D uncertain. The CDR3 has 13 residues. The germline gives CDR1 SGHAT, CDR2 FQNNGV. V was clipped by 1 base and J by 3 bases, with 7 bases between them. The CDR3 sequence is CASSLVKYYEQYF. CDR3 bases: TGTGCCAGCAGCTTAGTTAAGTACTACGAGCAGTACTTC.

The chain links TRBV4-1 to TRBJ2-3, with 7 bases matching TRBD2. CDR1 and CDR2 (germline): MGHRA, YSYEKL. This CDR3 region has 15 residues. J was trimmed by 2 bases and V by 4 bases; bases with no gene match: 6. The CDR3 spells CASSLGTTDTDTQYF. DNA for the CDR3: TGCGCCAGCAGCCTCGGGACTACCGACACAGATACGCAGTATTTT.

This sequence joins TRBV19 and TRBJ1-2; D possibly corresponds to TRBD1 (5 bases). This CDR3 contains 13 residues. V lost 7 bases and J lost 2, with 11 bases in between. CDR1 and CDR2 (germline): LNHDA, SQIVND (reference sequence). In DNA form, the CDR3 reads TGTGCCAGTACGGGCAGGGTCAACTATGGCTACACCTTC. Its protein product is CASTGRVNYGYTF.

This clone was observed once. The CDR3 nucleotides read TGCGCCAGCAGTGAGTCGGGCAGCGCAAGAATGAACACTGAAGCTTTCTTT. Translating it yields CASSESGSARMNTEAFF. The rearrangement uses TRBV10-2 and TRBJ1-1; unclear D gene. V was clipped by 0 bases and J by 0 bases, with 14 bases between them. The CDR3 contains 17 residues. Germline V lookup: CDR1 WSHSY, CDR2 SAAADI.

The genes are TRBV11-3 and TRBJ2-7; D is perhaps TRBD2 (5 bases). V lost 0 bases to trimming and J lost 7 bases, with 7 bases between them. This CDR3 has 12 amino acids. Germline CDR1 SGHNT, CDR2 YENEEA. The CDR3 loop reads CASSLDPGEQYF. The CDR3 coding sequence is TGTGCCAGCAGCTTAGACCCGGGGGAGCAGTACTTC.

The genes are TRBV19 and TRBJ1-1; TRBD1 matches 7 bases. V dropped 0 bases and J dropped 1; count of bases not matched to a gene: 11. Per the germline V gene, CDR1 is LNHDA and CDR2 is SQIVND (reference sequence). This CDR3 contains 18 residues. CDR3 loop: CASSIEVGTGVANTEAFF. The CDR3 DNA reads as TGTGCCAGTAGTATAGAAGTGGGCACAGGGGTTGCGAACACTGAAGCTTTCTTT.

V gene TRBV19 combines with J gene TRBJ2-1; 13 bases are a match to TRBD2. Germline CDR1 is LNHDA and CDR2 is SQIVND (reference sequence). The CDR3 consists of 15 residues. J lost 7 bases, V lost 5 bases, and 5 bases had no gene match. The CDR3 coding sequence is TGTGCCAGTAGTGGACTAGCGGGAGATAGAAATGAGCAGTTCTTC. It specifies CASSGLAGDRNEQFF.

This sequence joins TRBV5-1 and TRBJ1-1, with D maybe TRBD1 (6 bases). Germline values: CDR1 SGHRS, CDR2 YFSETQ. The CDR3 length is 14 residues. The V end lost 4 bases, the J end lost 2 bases, and 12 bases lay between the germline ends. This chain's CDR3 is CASSGRGRNTEAFF. The CDR3 nucleotides are TGCGCCAGCAGCGGGCGGGGGCGAAACACTGAAGCTTTCTTT.

The chain couples TRBV10-1 to TRBJ2-5; TRBD1 agrees at 8 bases. The length of the CDR3 is 14 residues. With 3 bases clipped from V and 3 bases from J, the junction kept 3 bases outside the gene matches. Per germline, CDR1 WNHNN and CDR2 SYGVQD (reference sequence). The CDR3 is CASSDRTGKETQYF. As DNA, the CDR3 is TGCGCCAGCAGTGATCGGACAGGGAAAGAGACCCAGTACTTC.

The chain couples TRBV6-6 to TRBJ2-7, with D maybe TRBD1 (6 bases). Per the germline V gene, CDR1 is MNHNY and CDR2 is SVGAGI (reference sequence). There are 12 residues in the CDR3. Trimming shortened V by 7 bases and J by 6 bases, and 13 bases separated the two germline ends. This CDR3 reads CASKGVIPEQYF. The CDR3 DNA reads TGTGCCAGCAAGGGGGTGATCCCCGAGCAGTACTTC.

This rearrangement joins TRBV30 to TRBJ2-3; a possible D gene is TRBD2 (6 bases). The CDR3 is made up of 16 amino acids. The V gene's germline CDR1 is GTSNPN and CDR2 SVGIG (reference sequence). Trimming cost V 3 bases and J 8 bases, with 24 bases left between them. Written as DNA, the CDR3 is TGTGCCTGGAGCGCCCCCGCGACTAGTTTCCCCGGTACGCAGTATTTT. Its protein product is CAWSAPATSFPGTQYF.